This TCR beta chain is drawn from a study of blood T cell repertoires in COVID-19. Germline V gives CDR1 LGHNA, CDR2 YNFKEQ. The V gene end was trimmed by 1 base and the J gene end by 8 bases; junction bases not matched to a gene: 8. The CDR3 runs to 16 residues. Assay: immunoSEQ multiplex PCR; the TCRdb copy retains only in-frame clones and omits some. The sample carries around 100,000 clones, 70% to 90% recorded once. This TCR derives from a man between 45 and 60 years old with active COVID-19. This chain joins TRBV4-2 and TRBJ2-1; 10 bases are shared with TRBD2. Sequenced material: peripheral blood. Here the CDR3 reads CASSQGLASGGDEQFF. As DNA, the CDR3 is TGTGCCAGCAGCCAAGGTCTGGCTAGCGGGGGTGATGAGCAGTTCTTC.